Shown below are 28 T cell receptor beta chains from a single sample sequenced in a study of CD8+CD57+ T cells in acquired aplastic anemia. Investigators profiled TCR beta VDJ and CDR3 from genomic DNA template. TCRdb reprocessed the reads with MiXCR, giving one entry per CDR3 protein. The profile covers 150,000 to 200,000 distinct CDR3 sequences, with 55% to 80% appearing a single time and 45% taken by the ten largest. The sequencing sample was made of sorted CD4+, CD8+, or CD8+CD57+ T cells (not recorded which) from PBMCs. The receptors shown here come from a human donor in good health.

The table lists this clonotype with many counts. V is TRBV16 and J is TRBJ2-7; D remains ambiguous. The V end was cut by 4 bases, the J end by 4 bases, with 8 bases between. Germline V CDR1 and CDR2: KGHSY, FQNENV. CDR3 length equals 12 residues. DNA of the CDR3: TGTGCCAGCAGCCTTACAAGTTACGAGCAGTACTTC. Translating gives CASSLTSYEQYF.

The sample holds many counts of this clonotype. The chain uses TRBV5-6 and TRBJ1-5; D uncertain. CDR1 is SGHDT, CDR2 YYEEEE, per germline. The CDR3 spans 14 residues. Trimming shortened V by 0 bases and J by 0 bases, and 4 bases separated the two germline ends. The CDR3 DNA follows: TGTGCCAGCAGCTTGGTCAATAGCAATCAGCCCCAGCATTTT. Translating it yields CASSLVNSNQPQHF.

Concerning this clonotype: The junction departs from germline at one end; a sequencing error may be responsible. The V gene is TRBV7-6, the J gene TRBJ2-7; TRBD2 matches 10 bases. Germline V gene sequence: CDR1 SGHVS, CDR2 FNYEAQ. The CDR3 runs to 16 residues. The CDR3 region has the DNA TGTGCCAACAGCTTAGCGGGGGGCCAGGTTTCCTACGGGCAGTACTTC. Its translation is CANSLAGGQVSYGQYF.

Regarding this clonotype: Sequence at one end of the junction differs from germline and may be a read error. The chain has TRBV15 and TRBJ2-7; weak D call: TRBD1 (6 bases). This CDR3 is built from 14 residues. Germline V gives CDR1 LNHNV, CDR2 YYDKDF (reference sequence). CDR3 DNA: TGTGCCACCAGCACCGGGACACAACTGGACGAGCGGTACTTC. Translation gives CATSTGTQLDERYF.

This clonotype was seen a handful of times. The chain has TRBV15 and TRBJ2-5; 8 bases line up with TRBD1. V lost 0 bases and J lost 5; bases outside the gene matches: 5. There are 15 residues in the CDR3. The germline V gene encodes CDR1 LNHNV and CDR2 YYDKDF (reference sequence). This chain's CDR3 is CATSRDSGGGETQYF. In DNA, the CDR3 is TGTGCCACCAGCAGAGATTCAGGGGGCGGGGAGACCCAGTACTTC.

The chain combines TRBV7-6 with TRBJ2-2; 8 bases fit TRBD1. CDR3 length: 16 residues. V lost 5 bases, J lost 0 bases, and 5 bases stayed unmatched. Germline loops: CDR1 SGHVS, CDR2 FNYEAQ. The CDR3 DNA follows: TGTGCCAGCAGCACCACAGGGGGATCGAACACCGGGGAGCTGTTTTTT. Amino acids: CASSTTGGSNTGELFF. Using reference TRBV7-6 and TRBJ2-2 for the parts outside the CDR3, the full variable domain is GAGVSQSPRYKVTKRGQDVALRCDPISGHVSLYWYRQALGQGPEFLTYFNYEAQQDKSGLPNDRFSAERPEGSISTLTIQRTEQRDSAMYRCASSTTGGSNTGELFFGEGSRLTVL.

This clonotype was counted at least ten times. CDR3 amino acids: CASSLRAGGHYGYTF. The DNA of the CDR3 is TGTGCCAGCAGTTTACGGGCAGGGGGCCACTATGGCTACACCTTC. The chain links TRBV27 to TRBJ1-2; TRBD1 agrees at 8 bases. Trimming cost V 2 bases and J 3 bases; bases outside gene matches: 5. The CDR3 totals 15 residues. Germline V gene sequence: CDR1 MNHEY, CDR2 SMNVEV (reference sequence).

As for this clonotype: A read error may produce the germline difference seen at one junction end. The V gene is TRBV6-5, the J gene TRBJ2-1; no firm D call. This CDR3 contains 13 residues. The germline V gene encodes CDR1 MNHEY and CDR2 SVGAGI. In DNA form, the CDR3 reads TGCGCCAGCAGTGTAACGGCCTCACATGAGCAGTTCTTC. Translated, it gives CASSVTASHEQFF.

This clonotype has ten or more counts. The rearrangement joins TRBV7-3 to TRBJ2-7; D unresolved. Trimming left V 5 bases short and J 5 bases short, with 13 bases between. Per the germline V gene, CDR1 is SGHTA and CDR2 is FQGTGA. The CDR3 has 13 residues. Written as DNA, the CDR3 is TGTGCCAGCAGCCCGCCCGGAGACAACGAGCAGTACTTC. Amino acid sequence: CASSPPGDNEQYF.

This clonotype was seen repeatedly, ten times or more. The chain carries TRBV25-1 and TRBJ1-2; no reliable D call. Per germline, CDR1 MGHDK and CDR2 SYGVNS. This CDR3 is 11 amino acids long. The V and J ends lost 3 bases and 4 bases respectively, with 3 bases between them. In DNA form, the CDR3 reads TGTGCCAGCAGTGACGGCTATGGCTACACCTTC. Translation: CASSDGYGYTF.

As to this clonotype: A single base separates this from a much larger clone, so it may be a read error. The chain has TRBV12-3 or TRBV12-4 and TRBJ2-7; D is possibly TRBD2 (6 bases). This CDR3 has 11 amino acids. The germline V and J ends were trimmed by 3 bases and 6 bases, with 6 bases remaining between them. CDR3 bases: TGTGCCAGCAGTTTCGGGGGCGAGCAGTACTTC. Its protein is CASSFGGEQYF.

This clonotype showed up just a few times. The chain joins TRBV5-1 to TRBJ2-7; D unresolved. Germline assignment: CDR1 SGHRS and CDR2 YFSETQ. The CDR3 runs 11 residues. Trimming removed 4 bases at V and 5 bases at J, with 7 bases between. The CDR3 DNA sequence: TGCGCCAGCAGCATATCGAACGAGCAGTACTTC. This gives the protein CASSISNEQYF.

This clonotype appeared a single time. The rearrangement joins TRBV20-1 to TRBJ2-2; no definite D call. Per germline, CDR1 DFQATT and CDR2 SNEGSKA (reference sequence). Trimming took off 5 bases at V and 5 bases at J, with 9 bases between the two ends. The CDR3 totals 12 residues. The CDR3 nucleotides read TGCAGTGCTTACGAAGAGACCGGGGAGCTGTTTTTT. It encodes CSAYEETGELFF.

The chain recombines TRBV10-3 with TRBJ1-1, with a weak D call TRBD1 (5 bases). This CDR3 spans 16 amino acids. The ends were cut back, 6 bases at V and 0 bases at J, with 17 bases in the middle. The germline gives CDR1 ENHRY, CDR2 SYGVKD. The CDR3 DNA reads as TGTGCCATCAGCGCCGGGGCCACAGGACTGAACACTGAAGCTTTCTTT. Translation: CAISAGATGLNTEAFF.

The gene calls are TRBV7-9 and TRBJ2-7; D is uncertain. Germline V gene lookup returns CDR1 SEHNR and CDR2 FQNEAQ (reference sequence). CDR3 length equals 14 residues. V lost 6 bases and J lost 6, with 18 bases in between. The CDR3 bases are TGTGCCAGCAGGGCACTGAGGCCCCCGGGCGAGCAGTACTTC. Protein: CASRALRPPGEQYF.

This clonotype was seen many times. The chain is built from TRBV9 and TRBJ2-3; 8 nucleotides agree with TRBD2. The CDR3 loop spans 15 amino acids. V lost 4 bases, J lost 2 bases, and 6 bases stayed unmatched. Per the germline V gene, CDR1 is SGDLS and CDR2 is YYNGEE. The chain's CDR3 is CASSPRLAFTDTQYF. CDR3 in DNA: TGTGCCAGCAGCCCCAGACTAGCGTTCACAGATACGCAGTATTTT.

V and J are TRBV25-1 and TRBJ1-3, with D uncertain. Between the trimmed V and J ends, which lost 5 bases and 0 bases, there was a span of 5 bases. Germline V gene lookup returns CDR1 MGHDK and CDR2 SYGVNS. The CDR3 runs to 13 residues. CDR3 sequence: CASSRGSGNTIYF. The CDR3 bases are TGTGCCAGCAGTCGTGGCTCTGGAAACACCATATATTTT.

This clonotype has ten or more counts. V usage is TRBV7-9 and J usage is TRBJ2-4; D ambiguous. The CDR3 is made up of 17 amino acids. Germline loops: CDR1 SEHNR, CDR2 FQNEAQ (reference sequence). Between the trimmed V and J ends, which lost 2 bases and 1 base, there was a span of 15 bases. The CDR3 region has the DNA TGTGCCAGCAGCTTATTTGAAGGATTTGGGGCCAAAAACATTCAGTACTTC. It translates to CASSLFEGFGAKNIQYF.

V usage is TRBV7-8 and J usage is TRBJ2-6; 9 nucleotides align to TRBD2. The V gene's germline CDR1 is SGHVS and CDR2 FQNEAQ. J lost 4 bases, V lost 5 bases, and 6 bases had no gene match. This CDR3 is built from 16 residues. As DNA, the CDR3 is TGTGCCAGCAGCCCTCGCGGGGGGGCCGGGGCCAACGTCCTGACTTTC. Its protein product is CASSPRGGAGANVLTF.

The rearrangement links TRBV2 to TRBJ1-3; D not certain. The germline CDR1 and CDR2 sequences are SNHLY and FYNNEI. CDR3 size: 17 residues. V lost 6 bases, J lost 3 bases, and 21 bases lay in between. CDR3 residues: CASRPIIGVVGGNTIYF. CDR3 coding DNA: TGTGCCAGCAGGCCTATCATAGGCGTGGTGGGTGGAAACACCATATATTTT.

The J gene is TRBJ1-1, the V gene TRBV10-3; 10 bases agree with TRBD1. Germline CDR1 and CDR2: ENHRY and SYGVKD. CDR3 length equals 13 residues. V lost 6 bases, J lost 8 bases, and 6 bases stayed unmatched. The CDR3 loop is CAIRSRDRGEAFF. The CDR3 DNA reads TGTGCCATCAGGAGCCGGGACAGGGGAGAAGCTTTCTTT.

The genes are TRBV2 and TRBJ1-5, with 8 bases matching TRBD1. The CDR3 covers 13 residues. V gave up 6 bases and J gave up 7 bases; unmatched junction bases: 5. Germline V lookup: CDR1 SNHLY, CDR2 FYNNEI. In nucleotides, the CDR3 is TGTGCCAGCAGGGTCAGGGGGCGGCAGCCCCAGCATTTT. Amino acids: CASRVRGRQPQHF.

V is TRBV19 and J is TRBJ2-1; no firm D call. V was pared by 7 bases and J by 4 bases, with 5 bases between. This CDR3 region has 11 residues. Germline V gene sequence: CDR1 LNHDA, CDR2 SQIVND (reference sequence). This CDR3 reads CASISYNEQFF. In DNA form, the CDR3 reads TGTGCCAGTATTTCATACAATGAGCAGTTCTTC.

The CDR3 DNA is TGCAGCGTTGAAACGGGATTTGGGCTCTACGAGCAGTACTTC. Residues: CSVETGFGLYEQYF. The chain recombines TRBV20-1 with TRBJ2-7; D is possibly TRBD2 (5 bases). CDR1 and CDR2 (germline): DFQATT, SNEGSKA (reference sequence). This CDR3 has 14 amino acids.

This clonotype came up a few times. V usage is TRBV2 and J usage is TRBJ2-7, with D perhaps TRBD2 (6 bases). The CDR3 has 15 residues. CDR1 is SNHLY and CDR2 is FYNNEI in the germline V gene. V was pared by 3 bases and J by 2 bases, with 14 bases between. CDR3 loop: CASSDRTSRAYEQYF. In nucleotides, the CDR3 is TGTGCCAGCAGTGATCGAACTAGCAGAGCCTACGAGCAGTACTTC.

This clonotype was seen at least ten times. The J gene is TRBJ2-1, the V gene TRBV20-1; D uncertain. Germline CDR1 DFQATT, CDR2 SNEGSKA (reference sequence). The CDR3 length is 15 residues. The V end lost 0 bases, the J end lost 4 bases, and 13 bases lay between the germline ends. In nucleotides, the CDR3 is TGCAGTGCTAGAGATGGGGTCCTAGGATACAATGAGCAGTTCTTC. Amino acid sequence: CSARDGVLGYNEQFF.

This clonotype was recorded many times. The CDR3 is CASSLSGGRAETQYF. DNA for the CDR3: TGTGCCAGCAGCTTAAGTGGCGGGAGGGCCGAGACCCAGTACTTC. The V and J genes are TRBV7-2 and TRBJ2-5, with TRBD2 identical over 9 bases. The germline V gene encodes CDR1 SGHTA and CDR2 FQGNSA. V shed 2 bases and J 5 bases; nucleotides not matched to a gene: 6. This CDR3 is 15 amino acids long.

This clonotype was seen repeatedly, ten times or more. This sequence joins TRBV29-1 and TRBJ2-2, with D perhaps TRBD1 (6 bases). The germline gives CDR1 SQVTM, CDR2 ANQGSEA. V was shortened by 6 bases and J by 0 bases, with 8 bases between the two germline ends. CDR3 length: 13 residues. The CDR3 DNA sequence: TGCAGCGTCGGGACACCGAACACCGGGGAGCTGTTTTTT. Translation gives CSVGTPNTGELFF.